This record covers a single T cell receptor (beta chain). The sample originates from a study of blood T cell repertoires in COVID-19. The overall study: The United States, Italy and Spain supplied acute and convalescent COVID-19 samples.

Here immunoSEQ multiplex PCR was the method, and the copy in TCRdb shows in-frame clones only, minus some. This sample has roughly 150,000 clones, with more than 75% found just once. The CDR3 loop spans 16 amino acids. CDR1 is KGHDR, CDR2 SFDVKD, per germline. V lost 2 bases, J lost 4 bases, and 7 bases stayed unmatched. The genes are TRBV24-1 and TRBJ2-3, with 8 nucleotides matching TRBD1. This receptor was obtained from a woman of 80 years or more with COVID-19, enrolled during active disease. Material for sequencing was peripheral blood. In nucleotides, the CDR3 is TGTGCCACCAGTGATTCTGAGGCAGGGGGCCCAGATACGCAGTATTTT. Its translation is CATSDSEAGGPDTQYF.